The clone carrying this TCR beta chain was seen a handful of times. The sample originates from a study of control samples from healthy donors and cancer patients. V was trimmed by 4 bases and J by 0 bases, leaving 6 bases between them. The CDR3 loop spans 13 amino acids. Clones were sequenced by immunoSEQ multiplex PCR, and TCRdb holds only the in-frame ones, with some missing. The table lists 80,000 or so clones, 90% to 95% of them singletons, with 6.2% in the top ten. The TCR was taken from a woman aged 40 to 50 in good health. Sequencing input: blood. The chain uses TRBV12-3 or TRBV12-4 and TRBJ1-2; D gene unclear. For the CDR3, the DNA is TGTGCCAGCAGTTCCGGGGCTAACTATGGCTACACCTTC. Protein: CASSSGANYGYTF.